The present TCR beta chain was sequenced within a study of human T cells and chemical hapten exposure. General study results and limits: In comparison with controls, expanded TCRs gave rise to a significantly larger number of large CDR3 similarity clusters.

Time point described: patch test 2, 6 weeks after DPC sensitization. Documented treatment: therapeutic diphenylcyclopropenone sensitization with weekly scalp DPC. Every donor had alopecia and was 18 to 70 years old; all were suitable for DPC. The ends were cut back, 3 bases at V and 10 bases at J, with 9 bases in the middle. The CDR3 consists of 12 residues. TCRdb recomputed calls from the RACE reads with MiXCR, one row per CDR3 protein. Counted here are over 85,000 distinct CDR3 sequences, about 9.6% occurring once; the ten biggest clones make up more than 2%. Concerning this clonotype: Antigen unknown.

The chain is built from TRBV12-3 or TRBV12-4 and TRBJ1-4, with D perhaps matching TRBD1 (6 bases). The sequence was obtained from a woman between 40 and 55 years old with alopecia areata. Some clones in this sample may be carry-over from other donors' samples. This sample comprised whole blood, obtained in connection with sensitization to the hapten diphenylcyclopropenone (DPC). The CDR3 nucleotides are TGTGCCAGCAGTTTTATAGGGGGAAAACTGTTTTTT. Its translation: CASSFIGGKLFF.